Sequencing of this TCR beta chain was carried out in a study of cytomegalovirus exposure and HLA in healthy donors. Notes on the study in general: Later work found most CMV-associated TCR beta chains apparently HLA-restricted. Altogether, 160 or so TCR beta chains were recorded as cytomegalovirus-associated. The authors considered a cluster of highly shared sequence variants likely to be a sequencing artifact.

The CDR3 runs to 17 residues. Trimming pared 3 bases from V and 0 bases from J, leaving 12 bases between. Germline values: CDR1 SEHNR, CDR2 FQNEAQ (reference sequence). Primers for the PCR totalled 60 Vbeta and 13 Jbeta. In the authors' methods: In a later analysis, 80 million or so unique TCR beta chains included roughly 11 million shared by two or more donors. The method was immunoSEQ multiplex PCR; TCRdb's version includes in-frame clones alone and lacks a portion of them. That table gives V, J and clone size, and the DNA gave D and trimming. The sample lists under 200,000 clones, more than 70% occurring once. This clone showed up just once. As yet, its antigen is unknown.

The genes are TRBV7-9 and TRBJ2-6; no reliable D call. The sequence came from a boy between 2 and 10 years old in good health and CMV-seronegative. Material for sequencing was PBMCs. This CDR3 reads CASSFVYAISGANVLTF. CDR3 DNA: TGTGCCAGCAGCTTCGTCTATGCAATCTCTGGGGCCAACGTCCTGACTTTC.